Listed below are T cell receptor beta chains from one sample, sequenced in a study of control samples from healthy donors and cancer patients. Sequenced by immunoSEQ multiplex PCR; TCRdb stores in-frame clones only, minus some. This sample yields roughly 120,000 clones, of which 90% are seen a single time; 3.5% to 4.5% belongs to the top ten. Sequencing was done on a sample of blood. The receptor source for this set is a human donor in good health. The donor label of this sample is uncertain. The CDR3 runs from the conserved cysteine through the conserved F or W. D genes are given only for firm matches. Size is omitted from some rows. Given values are once, few, many or a class for expanded clones.

13	TRBJ2-3	TRBD2	NA	TRBV10-1	TGCGCCAGTCAACTAGCGGGGGGGGATACGCAGTATTTT	CASQLAGGDTQYF
14	TRBJ1-6	NA	NA	TRBV27	TGTGCCAGCAGTTCCAGCTCAGGTCCTTCACCCCTCCACTTT	CASSSSSGPSPLHF
16	TRBJ2-5	NA	NA	TRBV7-3	TGTGCCAGCAGCTCGGGCTTGGCAGGCCTACAAGAGACCCAGTACTTC	CASSSGLAGLQETQYF
15	TRBJ2-3	TRBD1	NA	TRBV29-1	TGCAGCGTTCTTCCGACAGGGGTCCCCACAGATACGCAGTATTTT	CSVLPTGVPTDTQYF
15	TRBJ2-2	TRBD1	NA	TRBV5-1	TGCGCCAGCAGCTCGGACAGGGGAAGCACCGGGGAGCTGTTTTTT	CASSSDRGSTGELFF
14	TRBJ2-7	TRBD1	NA	TRBV5-1	TGCGCCAGCACCCTCGGGACAGGGTCTGTCGAGCAGTACTTC	CASTLGTGSVEQYF
16	TRBJ1-5	NA	NA	TRBV6-2/TRBV6-3	TGTGCCAGCAGTTACGTGCGGGTTCGAAGCAATCAGCCCCAGCATTTT	CASSYVRVRSNQPQHF
13	TRBJ2-2	NA	NA	TRBV6-4	TGTGCCAGCAGTGAGGGGAACACCGGGGAGCTGTTTTTT	CASSEGNTGELFF
12	TRBJ2-5	NA	NA	TRBV6-6	TGTGCCAGCAGTTACAGGGCGGAGACCCAGTACTTC	CASSYRAETQYF
15	TRBJ2-5	NA	NA	TRBV29-1	TGCAGCGTTGAAGATATTACAGGAATCCAAGAGACCCAGTACTTC	CSVEDITGIQETQYF
15	TRBJ1-5	NA	NA	TRBV13	TGTGCCAGCAGCGCCGATCAAAATAGCAATCAGCCCCAGCATTTT	CASSADQNSNQPQHF
14	TRBJ2-7	NA	NA	TRBV19	TGTGCCAGTAGTCCCGAAGGCAGGACCTACGAGCAGTACTTC	CASSPEGRTYEQYF
21	TRBJ2-3	TRBD2	NA	TRBV4-2	TGTGCCAGCAGCCAATTTGTCGCGGGGCTAGCGGGGGGGGCCGACACAGATACGCAGTATTTT	CASSQFVAGLAGGADTDTQYF
16	TRBJ2-7	NA	NA	TRBV18	TGTGCCAGCTCACCAAAAGGGACCCAACCTTCCTACGAGCAGTACTTC	CASSPKGTQPSYEQYF
14	TRBJ1-2	NA	NA	TRBV5-1	TGCGCCAGCAGCCTGTCTGCCAGTGACGTCGGCTACACCTTC	CASSLSASDVGYTF
15	TRBJ1-4	NA	NA	TRBV2	TGTGCCAGCAGTGAATTCGGTGGAACTAATGAAAAACTGTTTTTT	CASSEFGGTNEKLFF
14	TRBJ1-2	NA	NA	TRBV18	TGTGCCAGCTCACCACCTGTTGGGAACTATGGCTACACCTTC	CASSPPVGNYGYTF
14	TRBJ1-3	TRBD1	NA	TRBV29-1	TGCAGCGTCGCTTCAGGGGGCTCTGGAAACACCATATATTTT	CSVASGGSGNTIYF
16	TRBJ1-4	NA	NA	TRBV18	TGTGCCAGCTCACCCTCCGCTTCGGCAACTAATGAAAAACTGTTTTTT	CASSPSASATNEKLFF
15	TRBJ2-5	NA	once	TRBV9	TGTGCCAGCAGCGGATCAGGGAGCGCCCAAGAGACCCAGTACTTC	CASSGSGSAQETQYF
14	TRBJ1-5	NA	NA	TRBV5-5	TGTGCCAGCAGCTTGGGAGGGACTGAACAGCCCCAGCATTTT	CASSLGGTEQPQHF
14	TRBJ2-2	NA	NA	TRBV18	TGTGCCAGCTCACCCTTCAAGAACACCGGGGAGCTGTTTTTT	CASSPFKNTGELFF
19	TRBJ1-1	TRBD1	NA	TRBV29-1	TGCAGCGTTGAACCCCGACCGGGACAGGGGGCTCTTCACCTCACTGAAGCTTTCTTT	CSVEPRPGQGALHLTEAFF
14	TRBJ2-3	NA	NA	TRBV11-3	TGTGCCAGCAGCTTACATAAATCCACAGATACGCAGTATTTT	CASSLHKSTDTQYF
18	TRBJ1-2	NA	NA	TRBV19	TGTGCCAGTAGTGGATCGGCGTGGCAGAACAGGACTAACTATGGCTACACCTTC	CASSGSAWQNRTNYGYTF
14	TRBJ1-4	TRBD1	NA	TRBV6-5	TGTGCCAGCAGAGCCGGGACAGTGAATGAAAAACTGTTTTTT	CASRAGTVNEKLFF
17	TRBJ2-1	TRBD1	once	TRBV2	TGTGCCAGCAGTGACGGGGCAGGGGGTGGGGCCTACAATGAGCAGTTCTTC	CASSDGAGGGAYNEQFF
19	TRBJ2-7	TRBD2	NA	TRBV30	TGTGCCTGGAGCGGGATACCGGGACTAGCGGGGGGATCCTCCTACGAGCAGTACTTC	CAWSGIPGLAGGSSYEQYF
14	TRBJ1-2	NA	NA	TRBV27	TGTGCCAGCAGTTCCTTGGGACTGAACTATGGCTACACCTTC	CASSSLGLNYGYTF
16	TRBJ2-1	TRBD2	NA	TRBV4-2	TGTGCCAGCAGCCAAGATTTCGGACTAGCGAGGGATGAGCAGTTCTTC	CASSQDFGLARDEQFF
14	TRBJ2-3	NA	NA	TRBV3-1/TRBV3-2	TGTGCCAGCAGCCAACGGCTCGTGGGTGATACGCAGTATTTT	CASSQRLVGDTQYF
13	TRBJ2-1	NA	NA	TRBV3-1/TRBV3-2	TGTGCCAGCAGCCCCCGGAGTAACAATGAGCAGTTCTTC	CASSPRSNNEQFF
18	TRBJ1-6	NA	NA	TRBV28	TGTGCCAGCAAAATCGATACGGGAGGTGGCTCCTATAATTCACCCCTCCACTTT	CASKIDTGGGSYNSPLHF
15	TRBJ1-3	NA	NA	TRBV7-6	TGTGCCAGCAGCTTAGGCGGGGGTGGCGGAAACACCATATATTTT	CASSLGGGGGNTIYF
12	TRBJ2-7	NA	NA	TRBV7-2	TGTGCCAGCAGTCATTTGGGCTACGAGCAGTACTTC	CASSHLGYEQYF
14	TRBJ1-5	TRBD1	few	TRBV6-2/TRBV6-3	TGTGCCAGCAGCCGGACAGGTTTGGGGCAGCCCCAGCATTTT	CASSRTGLGQPQHF
14	TRBJ1-5	NA	NA	TRBV7-9	TGTGCCAGCAGCTTAGATGGGGGCCTTCAGCCCCAGCATTTT	CASSLDGGLQPQHF
13	TRBJ2-2	TRBD2	NA	TRBV28	TGTGCCACGACCTCTAGCGGGGTTATGGAGCTGTTTTTT	CATTSSGVMELFF
17	TRBJ1-1	NA	NA	TRBV7-2	TGTGCCAGCAGCTTAGGGGGCGGGTATTCCCTGAACACTGAAGCTTTCTTT	CASSLGGGYSLNTEAFF
15	TRBJ2-3	NA	few	TRBV6-5	TGTGCCAGCAGTTTACAGGTTCCTAGCACAGATACGCAGTATTTT	CASSLQVPSTDTQYF
12	TRBJ1-2	NA	NA	TRBV6-1	TGTGCCAGCAGTGAAGCGGAGGGAGGCTACACCTTC	CASSEAEGGYTF
15	TRBJ1-6	NA	NA	TRBV7-9	TGTGCCAGCAGCCCAGATGATAGGGTTAGCTCACCCCTCCACTTT	CASSPDDRVSSPLHF
16	TRBJ1-6	NA	NA	TRBV27	TGTGCCAGCAGTTTCCGGCCGAACGGGGGGCAATCACCCCTCCACTTT	CASSFRPNGGQSPLHF
15	TRBJ2-7	NA	NA	TRBV6-1	TGTGCCAGCAGTGAACTTCCAGGCTGGGATTACGAGCAGTACTTC	CASSELPGWDYEQYF
16	TRBJ1-2	TRBD1	NA	TRBV4-1	TGCGCCAGCAGCGGATGGACAGGCCTTATTAACTATGGCTACACCTTC	CASSGWTGLINYGYTF
12	TRBJ1-6	NA	few	TRBV14	TGTGCCAGCAGCCAGGGGAAGTCACCCCTCCACTTT	CASSQGKSPLHF
15	TRBJ1-1	NA	NA	TRBV5-4	TGTGCCAGCAGCCCGAGACAGACAATGAACACTGAAGCTTTCTTT	CASSPRQTMNTEAFF
15	TRBJ1-2	NA	NA	TRBV28	TGTGCCAGCAGCCGATCAGGGATGCTTTCATATGGCTACACCTTC	CASSRSGMLSYGYTF
11	TRBJ1-1	NA	NA	TRBV5-1	TGCGCCAGCAGTGCTGGGCTTGAAGCTTTCTTT	CASSAGLEAFF
12	TRBJ2-1	NA	NA	TRBV24-1	TGTGCCACCAGTGAAGGCAGATGGGGGCAGTTCTTC	CATSEGRWGQFF